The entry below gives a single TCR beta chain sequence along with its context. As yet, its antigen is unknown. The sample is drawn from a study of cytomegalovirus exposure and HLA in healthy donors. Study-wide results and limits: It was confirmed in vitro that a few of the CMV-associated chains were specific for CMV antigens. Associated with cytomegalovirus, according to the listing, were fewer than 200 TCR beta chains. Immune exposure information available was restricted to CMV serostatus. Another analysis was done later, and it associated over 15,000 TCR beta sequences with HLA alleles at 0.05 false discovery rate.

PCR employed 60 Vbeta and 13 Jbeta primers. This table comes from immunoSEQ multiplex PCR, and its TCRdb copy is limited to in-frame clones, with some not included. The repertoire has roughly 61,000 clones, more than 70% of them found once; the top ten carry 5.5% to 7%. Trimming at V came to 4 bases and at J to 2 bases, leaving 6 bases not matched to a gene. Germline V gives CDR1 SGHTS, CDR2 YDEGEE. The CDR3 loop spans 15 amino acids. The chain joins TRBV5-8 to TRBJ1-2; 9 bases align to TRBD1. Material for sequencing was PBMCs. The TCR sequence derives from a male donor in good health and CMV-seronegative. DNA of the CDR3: TGTGCCAGCAGCCCGGGACAGGGAATAAACTATGGCTACACCTTC. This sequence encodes CASSPGQGINYGYTF.